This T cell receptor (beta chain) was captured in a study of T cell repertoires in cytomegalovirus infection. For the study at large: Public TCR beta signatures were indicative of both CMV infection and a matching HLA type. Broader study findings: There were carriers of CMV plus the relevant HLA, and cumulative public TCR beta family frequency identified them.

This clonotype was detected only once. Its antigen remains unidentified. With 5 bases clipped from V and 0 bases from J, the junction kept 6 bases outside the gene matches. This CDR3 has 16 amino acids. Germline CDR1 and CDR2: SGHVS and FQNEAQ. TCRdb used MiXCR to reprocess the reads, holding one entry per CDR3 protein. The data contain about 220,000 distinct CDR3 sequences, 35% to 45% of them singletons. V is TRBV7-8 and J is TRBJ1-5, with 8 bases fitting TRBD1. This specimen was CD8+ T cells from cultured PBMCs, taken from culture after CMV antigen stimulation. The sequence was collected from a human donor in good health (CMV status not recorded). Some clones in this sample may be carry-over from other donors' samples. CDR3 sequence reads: CASSDRTGTSNQPQHF. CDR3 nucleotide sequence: TGTGCCAGCAGCGACCGGACAGGGACTAGCAATCAGCCCCAGCATTTT.